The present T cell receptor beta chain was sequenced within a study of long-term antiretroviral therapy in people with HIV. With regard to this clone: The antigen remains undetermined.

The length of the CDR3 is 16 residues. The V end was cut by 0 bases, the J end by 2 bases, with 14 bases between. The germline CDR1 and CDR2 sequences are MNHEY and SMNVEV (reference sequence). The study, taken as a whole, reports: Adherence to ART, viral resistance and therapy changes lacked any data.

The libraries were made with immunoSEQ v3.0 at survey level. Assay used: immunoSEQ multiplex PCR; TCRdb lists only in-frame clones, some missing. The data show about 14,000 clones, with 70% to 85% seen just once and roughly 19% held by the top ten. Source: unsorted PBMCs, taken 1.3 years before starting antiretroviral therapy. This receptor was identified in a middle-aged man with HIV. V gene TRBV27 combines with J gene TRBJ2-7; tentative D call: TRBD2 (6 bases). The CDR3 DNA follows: TGTGCCAGCAGTTTATCGCGCGGGACGATAACCTACGAGCAGTACTTC. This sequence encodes CASSLSRGTITYEQYF.